These 5 T cell receptor beta chains originate from one sample sequenced in a study of untreated major depressive disorder. Study-wide points: CD4+ T cells from depressed patients used TRBV05-01 (Vbeta 5.1) more often than controls.

Measured with immunoSEQ multiplex PCR; TCRdb has only the in-frame clones, and not every one. The table lists about 25,000 clones, roughly nine tenths of them singletons. These receptors have no identified antigens. Input material: CD4+ T cells from PBMCs. The source is a woman aged 30 to 39 with major depressive disorder.

The J gene is TRBJ1-6, the V gene TRBV5-6; the match to TRBD1 covers 9 bases. V lost 3 bases and J lost 8; bases outside the gene matches: 6. Per the germline V gene, CDR1 is SGHDT and CDR2 is YYEEEE. The CDR3 sequence is 15 residues long. Here the CDR3 reads CASSYRDRVYSPLHF. The CDR3 DNA is TGTGCCAGCAGCTATCGGGACAGGGTTTATTCACCCCTCCACTTT. The full variable domain, its missing parts supplied by reference TRBV5-6 and TRBJ1-6, is DAGVTQSPTHLIKTRGQQVTLRCSPKSGHDTVSWYQQALGQGPQFIFQYYEEEERQRGNFPDRFSGHQFPNYSSELNVNALLLGDSALYLCASSYRDRVYSPLHFGNGTRLTVT.

This sequence joins TRBV5-6 and TRBJ2-1; 12 bases fit TRBD2. The CDR3 runs to 16 residues. Germline CDR1 and CDR2: SGHDT and YYEEEE. The V segment lost 4 bases and the J segment 5 bases; nucleotides outside the gene matches: 7. The CDR3 protein is CASSRKTSGGNNEQFF. CDR3 bases: TGTGCCAGCAGCCGTAAGACTAGCGGGGGAAACAATGAGCAGTTCTTC.

The V and J genes are TRBV6-1 and TRBJ1-1, with D tentatively TRBD1 (5 bases). The germline gives CDR1 MNHNS, CDR2 SASEGT. Trimming cost V 4 bases and J 0 bases, with 12 bases left between them. The CDR3 contains 15 residues. The chain's CDR3 is CASSASTVMNTEAFF. CDR3 nucleotide sequence: TGTGCCAGCAGTGCTTCGACAGTTATGAACACTGAAGCTTTCTTT.

The chain is built from TRBV18 and TRBJ1-4; 7 bases match TRBD1. The V and J ends lost 2 bases and 4 bases, in that order; junction bases with no gene match: 4. The CDR3 has 15 amino acids. CDR1 is KGHSH and CDR2 is LQKENI in the germline V gene. CDR3 nucleotides: TGTGCCAGCTCACCAGGGACAGAACGTAATGAAAAACTGTTTTTT. Translated, it gives CASSPGTERNEKLFF.

The genes are TRBV4-2 and TRBJ2-1; either TRBD1 or TRBD2 may fit D (6 bases each). V lost 0 bases and J 3 bases, leaving 15 bases between the germline ends. Germline CDR1 reads LGHNA; CDR2 reads YNFKEQ. CDR3 size: 17 residues. The CDR3 DNA reads TGTGCCAGCAGCCAAGATCCCGGGGGCTACTACTACAATGAGCAGTTCTTC. Its protein is CASSQDPGGYYYNEQFF.